The entry below gives a single TCR beta chain sequence along with its context. This clonotype has at least ten counts. The clone's antigen remains unknown. It has no much larger one-base neighbor in the sample; base qualities were not kept. The patients picked for sequencing were ones in whom flow cytometry had shown an expansion of CD8+CD57+ cells. Every patient had a diagnosis of severe acquired aplastic anemia based on International Study of Aplastic Anemia and Agranulocytosis and Camitta criteria. No therapy had been received by the patients at the time of blood sampling. TCR repertoires of sorted CD4+ and CD8+ blood T cells from severe aplastic anemia patients and healthy subjects were deep-sequenced in the study. In the USA, patient enrollment took place under clinicaltrials.gov protocols 00001620, 01623167, 00001397, 00071045, 00081523 and 00961064. Ficoll-Paque density gradient centrifugation was used to isolate peripheral blood mononuclear cells. CD4+ and CD8+ T cells were sorted by FACS or magnetic beads before DNA extraction.

The sample belongs to a study of CD8+CD57+ T cells in acquired aplastic anemia (dated by TCRdb to 2017 to 2018). About the investigation overall: A mean of around 3.3 ug of DNA, ranging from roughly 0.19 to 27.4 ug, was extracted from sorted CD4+ and CD8+ cells. A CD8+CD57+ expansion meant a frequency higher than the mean frequency seen in healthy subjects.

Broader findings and caveats from the paper: Roughly 29 CD8+ CDR3 sequences were shared between patients and controls but appeared highly expressed in patients and within their immunodominant clones. Patients and healthy controls showed no significant difference in CD8+ Simpson's diversity (P=0.060).

Genomic DNA served as template for TCR beta VDJ combination and CDR3 sequence profiling. An Illumina HiSeq 2000 was the platform used for TCR repertoire sequencing. The authors' pipeline ran thus. Repertoire assessment relied on Simpson's diversity index, CDR3 size and DJ length profiles, and TRBV/TRBJ rearrangement plots. The immunodominant clone was defined as the most abundant DNA sequence in deep sequencing data. CDR3 amino acid sequences were checked for sharing between subjects and were compared against published repertoires and the VDJdb database. TCRdb's own reprocessing of the public reads used fastp at Q25 and MiXCR and kept productive beta chains. Rows with a matching CDR3 protein are joined into one entry that keeps the most common DNA and genes. Clone size and V and J calls follow TCRdb, not the original study. Present in this sample are some 170,000 distinct CDR3 sequences, less than 60% of which were seen just once. 1.1% of the sample is in the top ten clones.

Sequences DFQATT (CDR1) and SNEGSKA (CDR2) are obtained from the germline V gene (reference sequence). The CDR3 measures 15 amino acids from cysteine to phenylalanine. Here the CDR3 DNA is all that survives: 45 bases in frame from base 1. V is pared back by 0 bases and J by 7 bases, with 18 bases lying between the germline termini. The sequenced sample was sorted CD4+, CD8+, or CD8+CD57+ T cells (not recorded which) from PBMCs. The TCR sequence derives from a human donor with aplastic anemia. The V and J genes are TRBV20-1 and TRBJ2-5; a tentative D call is TRBD1 (5 bases match). The DNA reads TGCAGTGCTAGAGAGGGCGAACAGGTCGCAGGGACCCAGTACTTC. Translated, it gives CSAREGEQVAGTQYF.